The 12 T cell receptor beta chains below all came from one sample that was sequenced in a study of T-cell reconstitution after alpha-beta-depleted transplantation in children (dated by TCRdb to about 2016). Per the publication, the treatment or condition label means: allogeneic hematopoietic cell transplantation with graft depleted of TCRalphabeta T cells and CD19 B cells. Library preparation employed PCR. TCRdb names Illumina HiSeq 2500 as the instrument used. TCR library preparation used molecular barcoding, with unique molecular identifiers applied to normalize quantification of the TCRbeta repertoire. TCRdb ran its own pipeline on the public reads, namely fastp trimming at Q25 and MiXCR clone calling, and kept in-frame beta chains. Every distinct CDR3 protein forms one entry, paired with its most common genes and DNA. The sample table contains approximately 1,000,000 distinct CDR3 sequences; only one count was recorded for around 30% of them. The ten largest clones capture roughly 30% of the sample.

Sequencing was performed on PBMCs, mostly from graft donor cells, taken 360 days after TCRalphabeta/CD19-depleted stem cell transplant. These receptors were obtained from a boy under two years old who had a stem cell transplant for SCID, so the T cells may come from the graft donor.

The chain joins TRBV20-1 to TRBJ1-4; the D gene is possibly TRBD1 (6 bases). Trimming left V 5 bases short and J 8 bases short, with 21 bases between. Per germline, CDR1 DFQATT and CDR2 SNEGSKA (reference sequence). This CDR3 spans 15 amino acids. CDR3 region: CSAGQPQLVGEKLFF. In DNA form, the CDR3 reads TGCAGTGCTGGACAGCCTCAGCTTGTCGGGGAAAAACTGTTTTTT.

This rearrangement joins TRBV21-1 to TRBJ2-7. TRBV21-1 is annotated as a pseudogene. The CDR3 loop spans 15 amino acids. CDR3 residues: CASSKLEQQTYEQYF. In DNA, the CDR3 is TGTGCCAGCAGCAAACTCGAACAGCAGACCTACGAGCAGTACTTC.

This clonotype has just a few counts. V and J are TRBV6-1 and TRBJ2-7, with D possibly matching TRBD2 (6 bases). The CDR3 is 15 residues long. In germline, CDR1 is MNHNS, CDR2 SASEGT. V was trimmed by 5 bases and J by 2 bases, leaving 16 bases between them. The DNA of the CDR3 is TGTGCCAGCAGTCCACCGGGACTTATAACCTACGAGCAGTACTTC. This codes for CASSPPGLITYEQYF.

The V call is TRBV13, the J call TRBJ2-3; 14 bases fit TRBD2. CDR3 size: 19 residues. V dropped 4 bases and J dropped 0; count of bases not matched to a gene: 9. CDR1 is PRHDT, CDR2 FYEKMQ, per germline (reference sequence). The CDR3 coding sequence is TGTGCCAGCAGCTCTGACGGGACTAGCGGGGGCGCTAGCACAGATACGCAGTATTTT. As protein: CASSSDGTSGGASTDTQYF.

This clonotype appeared a few times. The V call is TRBV27, the J call TRBJ2-2; TRBD2 aligns across 12 bases. This CDR3 has 20 residues. The germline gives CDR1 MNHEY, CDR2 SMNVEV (reference sequence). Trimming took 2 bases from V and 0 from J; bases not matched to a gene: 10. CDR3 nucleotides: TGTGCCAGCAGTTTACGATGGGGACTAGCGGGCCACGCGAACACCGGGGAGCTGTTTTTT. The encoded protein is CASSLRWGLAGHANTGELFF.

This clonotype has more than one count but fewer than ten. This chain joins TRBV10-3 and TRBJ1-4; D possibly corresponds to TRBD1 (6 bases). The germline V gene has CDR1 ENHRY and CDR2 SYGVKD. Trimming stripped 8 bases from V and 7 bases from J, with 17 bases between. The CDR3 spans 14 residues. The DNA of the CDR3 is TGTGCCATCCGTCCCGATAGGACAGCTGAAAAACTGTTTTTT. This sequence encodes CAIRPDRTAEKLFF.

This clonotype was detected a few times. The rearrangement joins TRBV5-1 to TRBJ2-3, with D hard to call. The CDR3 is 16 amino acids. V was pared by 0 bases and J by 0 bases, with 11 bases between. From germline, CDR1 is SGHRS and CDR2 YFSETQ. CDR3 bases: TGCGCCAGCAGCTTGGGCCCCACGATCAGCACAGATACGCAGTATTTT. Translating it yields CASSLGPTISTDTQYF.

The chain couples TRBV28 to TRBJ1-2; possibly TRBD1 for D (6 bases). Germline lookup yields CDR1 MDHEN and CDR2 SYDVKM. V was cut by 5 bases and J by 4 bases, with 14 bases left in between. The CDR3 runs 14 residues. The CDR3 sequence is CASSKNAQGYGYTF. CDR3 coding DNA: TGTGCCAGCAGTAAGAACGCACAGGGCTATGGCTACACCTTC.

This chain joins TRBV7-2 and TRBJ1-5, with 7 bases fitting TRBD1. The CDR3 length is 16 residues. Germline loops: CDR1 SGHTA, CDR2 FQGNSA. V gave up 1 base and J gave up 5 bases; unmatched junction bases: 8. CDR3 nucleotide sequence: TGTGCCAGCAGCTTAGGGGGGACAGTTTCACATCAGCCCCAGCATTTT. It specifies CASSLGGTVSHQPQHF.

This clonotype was observed a few times. The CDR3 region is CASSQGIYNSPLHF. DNA for the CDR3: TGTGCCAGCAGCCAGGGGATCTATAATTCACCCCTCCACTTT. The gene calls are TRBV3-1 and TRBJ1-6; D uncertain. V lost 3 bases, J lost 3 bases, and 6 bases lay in between. The germline V gene has CDR1 LGHDT and CDR2 YNNKEL (reference sequence). This CDR3 has 14 residues. The complete variable domain, with remaining parts taken from reference TRBV3-1 and TRBJ1-6, reads DTAVSQTPKYLVTQMGNDKSIKCEQNLGHDTMYWYKQDSKKFLKIMFSYNNKELIINETVPNRFSPKSPDKAHLNLHINSLELGDSAVYFCASSQGIYNSPLHFGNGTRLTVT.

The V gene is TRBV4-1, the J gene TRBJ2-6, with D perhaps TRBD1 (6 bases). V was shortened by 1 base and J by 3 bases, with 10 bases between the two germline ends. The CDR3 loop spans 16 amino acids. Germline CDR1 is MGHRA and CDR2 is YSYEKL. The CDR3 bases are TGCGCCAGCAGCCAAGGGGGCAGGGGTGGGGCCAACGTCCTGACTTTC. Amino acid sequence: CASSQGGRGGANVLTF.

The chain has TRBV29-1 and TRBJ2-5; D ambiguous. Germline V CDR1 and CDR2: SQVTM, ANQGSEA. V was pared by 7 bases and J by 5 bases, with 11 bases between. The CDR3 loop spans 11 amino acids. The CDR3, as DNA: TGCAGCGCTGAGTCTGTGGAGACCCAGTACTTC. It encodes CSAESVETQYF.